This T cell receptor (beta chain) was documented in a study of cytomegalovirus exposure and HLA in healthy donors. Notes on the study in general: Altogether, some 170 TCR beta chains were recorded as cytomegalovirus-associated. According to a later analysis, TCR clusters from the first cohort tended to co-occur in the 100 to 150 validation repertoires. Some public TCRs appeared in many individuals, while most sequences were rare.

Using immunoSEQ multiplex PCR, the repertoire was profiled, and TCRdb retains in-frame clones only, with some absent. The repertoire includes 99,000 or so clones, around 87% of them detected once, and about 4% sits in the top ten. The germline V gene encodes CDR1 LNHDA and CDR2 SQIVND (reference sequence). CDR3 length: 16 residues. V shed 3 bases and J 6 bases; nucleotides not matched to a gene: 11. This clone was recorded once. The antigen remains undetermined. Sequenced material: PBMCs. V usage is TRBV19 and J usage is TRBJ1-5; 7 nucleotides agree with TRBD1. The clonotype comes from a woman aged 18-30 years in good health and CMV-seropositive. CDR3 coding DNA: TGTGCCAGTAGTATCCGCGCACAGGGGTCGTCTCAGCCCCAGCATTTT. Translated: CASSIRAQGSSQPQHF.